This T cell receptor beta chain was captured in a study of blood T cell repertoires in COVID-19. Across the study: The origin of the acute and convalescent COVID-19 samples was the United States, Italy and Spain. PBMCs, B-cell-depleted T cells, or T cells were the source of the cDNA or gDNA that made up the material.

The germline V and J ends were trimmed by 2 bases and 2 bases, with 9 bases remaining between them. The CDR3 is 15 amino acids. Germline values: CDR1 SGHTA, CDR2 FQGNSA. Study processing details: Estimates of nucleated cell counts were drawn from the amplification of reference gene primers. Produced via immunoSEQ multiplex PCR; TCRdb's table is partial and in-frame only. V, J and clone size derive from that table, while D and trimming were established from the DNA sequence. Of about 310,000 clones listed, around 86% were seen once; the top ten hold over 1%. The rearrangement links TRBV7-2 to TRBJ2-2, with D perhaps matching TRBD2 (5 bases). This sequence originates from a man in his 70s with acute or convalescent COVID-19. The sample comprised peripheral blood. The CDR3 coding sequence is TGTGCCAGCAGCTTATTGGGGAGTAACACCGGGGAGCTGTTTTTT. Encoded protein: CASSLLGSNTGELFF.